The entry that follows covers one TCR beta chain sequence. Its antigen is not known. The data were obtained in a study of cytomegalovirus exposure and HLA in healthy donors. Across the whole study: Previous work identified 120 million or so unique TCR beta sequences from roughly 180 million T cells.

Study-level findings and limits: By HLA locus, TCR association rates varied in a later analysis, with DRB1 showing the most and HLA-C the fewest.

This PCR relied on a set of 60 Vbeta primers and 13 Jbeta primers. Clones were sequenced by immunoSEQ multiplex PCR, and TCRdb holds only the in-frame ones, with some missing. The data show about 130,000 clones, 75% to 85% seen once. The sample was PBMCs. The TCR was taken from a woman aged 40 to 49 in good health and CMV-seropositive.

Here the CDR3 reads CASSFQDNYGYTF. The CDR3 DNA reads TGTGCCAGCAGTTTCCAGGATAACTATGGCTACACCTTC. The chain links TRBV27 to TRBJ1-2; no clear D gene. Trimming took off 3 bases at V and 1 base at J, with 6 bases between the two ends. Germline CDR1 is MNHEY and CDR2 is SMNVEV (reference sequence). CDR3 size: 13 residues.